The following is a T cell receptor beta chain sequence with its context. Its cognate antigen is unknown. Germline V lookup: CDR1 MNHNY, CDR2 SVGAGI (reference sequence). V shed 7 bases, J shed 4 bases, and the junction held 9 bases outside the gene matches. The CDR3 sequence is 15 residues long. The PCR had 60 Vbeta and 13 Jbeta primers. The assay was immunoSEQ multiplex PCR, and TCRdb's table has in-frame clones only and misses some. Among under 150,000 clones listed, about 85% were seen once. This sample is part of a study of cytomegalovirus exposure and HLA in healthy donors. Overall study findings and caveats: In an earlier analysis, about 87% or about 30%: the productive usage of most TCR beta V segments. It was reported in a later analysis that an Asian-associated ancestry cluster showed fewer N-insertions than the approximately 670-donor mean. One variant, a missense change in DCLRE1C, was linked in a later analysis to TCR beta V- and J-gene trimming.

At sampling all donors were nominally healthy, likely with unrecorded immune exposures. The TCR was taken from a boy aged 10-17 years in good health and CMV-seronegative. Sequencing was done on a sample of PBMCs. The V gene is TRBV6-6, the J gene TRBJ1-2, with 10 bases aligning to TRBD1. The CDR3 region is CASNDEDRGSYGYTF. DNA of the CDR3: TGTGCCAGCAACGATGAGGACAGGGGGAGCTATGGCTACACCTTC.